This paragraph covers one T cell receptor beta chain sequence. Its antigen is as yet unknown. The sample originates from a study of CD8 T cells in ankylosing spondylitis. Trimming removed 4 bases at V and 0 bases at J, with 14 bases between. Germline CDR1 LGHNA, CDR2 YSLEER. This CDR3 contains 16 residues. Points from the study as a whole: What seemed typical of ankylosing spondylitis blood was a TCR beta motif built from several highly homologous variants. According to the report, clones linked to the disease were significantly enriched in matched synovial fluid samples taken from ankylosing spondylitis patients.

MiXCR, applied by TCRdb to the 5' RACE reads, yields one record per CDR3 protein. The sample lists about 510,000 distinct CDR3 sequences; about 5.7% were seen once. The chain couples TRBV4-3 to TRBJ2-3, with D possibly matching TRBD2 (7 bases). Sequenced: blood, either unsorted or a sorted T cell fraction (not recorded which). The sequence came from a male donor with ankylosing spondylitis. The CDR3: CASSPWGGASTDTQYF. In nucleotides, the CDR3 is TGCGCCAGCAGCCCTTGGGGGGGCGCAAGCACAGATACGCAGTATTTT.